Listed here are 13 T cell receptor beta chains from one sample, sequenced in a study of blood T cell repertoires in COVID-19. Sequencing used immunoSEQ multiplex PCR; TCRdb keeps in-frame clones, though not all of them. Of 300,000 to 350,000 clones listed, over 75% were seen once; the top ten hold 5% to 6%. Material: PBMCs or T cells enriched from blood (not recorded which). The receptors originated from a young man who had recovered from COVID-19.

This sequence joins TRBV5-6 and TRBJ2-2; D is possibly TRBD2 (6 bases). CDR1 is SGHDT, CDR2 YYEEEE, per germline. The CDR3 contains 16 residues. Trimming cost V 4 bases and J 4 bases, with 17 bases left between them. CDR3 region: CASSILEARGTGELFF. In DNA form, the CDR3 reads TGTGCCAGCAGCATACTAGAGGCGCGGGGCACCGGGGAGCTGTTTTTT.

This CDR3 is CASSEALVQGATF. CDR3 bases: TGTGCCAGCAGTGAAGCGCTTGTTCAGGGGGCGACCTTC. The V gene is TRBV6-1, the J gene TRBJ1-2; 8 nucleotides line up with TRBD1. The CDR3 runs to 13 residues. V was pared by 0 bases and J by 14 bases, with 8 bases of the junction left unmatched. Germline V gene lookup returns CDR1 MNHNS and CDR2 SASEGT.

V is TRBV11-1 and J is TRBJ1-6, with D possibly matching TRBD1 (6 bases). Trimming cost V 0 bases and J 0 bases, with 15 bases left between them. Germline CDR1 and CDR2: SGHAT and FQDESV (reference sequence). CDR3 length: 19 amino acids. This CDR3 is CASSLALYRASSYNSPLHF. The CDR3 DNA reads TGTGCCAGCAGCTTAGCTCTGTACAGGGCCAGCTCCTATAATTCACCCCTCCACTTT.

The chain carries TRBV3-1 (or the pseudogene TRBV3-2) and TRBJ1-5; a possible D gene is TRBD1 (5 bases). Germline V gives CDR1 LGHDT, CDR2 YNNKEL (reference sequence). This CDR3 region has 16 residues. Between the trimmed V and J ends, which lost 0 bases and 0 bases, there was a span of 9 bases. The CDR3, as DNA: TGTGCCAGCAGCCAAGATCAAGGGGATAGCAATCAGCCCCAGCATTTT. This gives the protein CASSQDQGDSNQPQHF.

V and J are TRBV11-2 and TRBJ1-4; the D is unclear. Trimming removed 2 bases from V and 3 bases from J, with 7 bases in between. The CDR3 is made up of 14 amino acids. Germline V gene lookup returns CDR1 SGHAT and CDR2 FQNNGV. The DNA of the CDR3 is TGTGCCAGCAGCTTAACAGAACCTAATGAAAAACTGTTTTTT. Translation: CASSLTEPNEKLFF. The full variable domain, in which reference TRBV11-2 and TRBJ1-4 provide the parts outside the CDR3, is EAGVAQSPRYKIIEKRQSVAFWCNPISGHATLYWYQQILGQGPKLLIQFQNNGVVDDSQLPKDRFSAERLKGVDSTLKIQPAKLEDSAVYLCASSLTEPNEKLFFGSGTQLSVL.

The CDR3 coding sequence is TGTGCCTGGATGGGCTACAGGGCTTTTCTCTACAATGAGCAGTTCTTC. It codes for CAWMGYRAFLYNEQFF. The chain employs TRBV30 and TRBJ2-1; maybe TRBD1 (6 bases). V was clipped by 4 bases and J by 3 bases, with 19 bases between them. This CDR3 has 16 residues. Germline values: CDR1 GTSNPN, CDR2 SVGIG (reference sequence).

Points on this clone: Other DNA sequences in the sample encode the same CDR3. The rearrangement joins TRBV5-1 to TRBJ2-7, with TRBD2 identical over 11 bases. Germline V gives CDR1 SGHRS, CDR2 YFSETQ. The CDR3 is 14 residues long. V was clipped by 1 base and J by 4 bases; unmatched bases: 1. As DNA, the CDR3 is TGCGCCAGCAGCTTGACTAGCGGGGGTTACGAGCAGTACTTC. Translating it yields CASSLTSGGYEQYF.

The chain uses TRBV18 and TRBJ2-1; D is perhaps TRBD2 (6 bases). Germline lookup yields CDR1 KGHSH and CDR2 LQKENI. V was cut by 4 bases and J by 6 bases, with 16 bases left in between. The CDR3 contains 15 residues. CDR3 protein: CASSLDISGGNEQFF. The CDR3 region has the DNA TGTGCCAGCTCACTCGACATTTCCGGGGGCAATGAGCAGTTCTTC.

The rearrangement joins TRBV6-5 to TRBJ2-7; TRBD1 matches 7 bases. J lost 0 bases, V lost 8 bases, and 10 bases had no gene match. Germline-derived CDR1 and CDR2 are MNHEY and SVGAGI. The CDR3 spans 15 residues. The CDR3 protein is CASVFGTASSYEQYF. As DNA, the CDR3 is TGTGCCAGCGTATTCGGGACAGCTAGCTCCTACGAGCAGTACTTC.

The rearrangement uses TRBV11-2 and TRBJ2-2; 10 bases match TRBD2. This CDR3 has 16 amino acids. Trimming took 5 bases from V and 1 from J; bases not matched to a gene: 4. CDR1 and CDR2 (germline): SGHAT, FQNNGV. CDR3 nucleotide sequence: TGTGCCAGCAGCATCTTAGCGGGGGGGAACACCGGGGAGCTGTTTTTT. Protein product: CASSILAGGNTGELFF.

This clone has just a few counts. The gene calls are TRBV5-1 and TRBJ1-1; D is uncertain. Germline V gene data show CDR1 as SGHRS and CDR2 as YFSETQ. This CDR3 comprises 13 residues. V gave up 5 bases and J gave up 5 bases, with 13 bases separating them. The CDR3 spells CASRALGRTEAFF. CDR3 nucleotide sequence: TGCGCCAGCAGGGCTTTGGGGAGGACTGAAGCTTTCTTT.

This chain connects TRBV5-1 to TRBJ2-1; TRBD2 aligns across 9 bases. The germline V gene encodes CDR1 SGHRS and CDR2 YFSETQ. This CDR3 region has 15 residues. V was clipped by 4 bases and J by 3 bases; unmatched bases: 5. The CDR3, as DNA: TGCGCCAGCAGCACCGGGACTAGCAACTACAATGAGCAGTTCTTC. It translates to CASSTGTSNYNEQFF. The full variable domain, in which reference TRBV5-1 and TRBJ2-1 provide the parts outside the CDR3, is KAGVTQTPRYLIKTRGQQVTLSCSPISGHRSVSWYQQTPGQGLQFLFEYFSETQRNKGNFPGRFSGRQFSNSRSEMNVSTLELGDSALYLCASSTGTSNYNEQFFGPGTRLTVL.

The V and J genes are TRBV2 and TRBJ2-7, with D tentatively TRBD2 (5 bases). Between the trimmed V and J ends, which lost 3 bases and 2 bases, there was a span of 5 bases. Germline V lookup: CDR1 SNHLY, CDR2 FYNNEI. The CDR3 is 12 residues long. The CDR3 region is CASSEGAYEQYF. Here the CDR3 DNA reads TGTGCCAGCAGTGAGGGAGCCTACGAGCAGTACTTC.